The source of this TCR beta chain is a study of blood T cells in healthy people across ages. A J-beta primer mix and a sample-barcoded 5' primer were used in a second PCR of roughly 6 to 12 cycles. Researchers report that each sample yielded at least 2.5 million CDR3-containing paired-end reads. TCRdb re-called the 5' RACE reads through MiXCR, storing one row per CDR3 protein. This table holds 650,000 or so distinct CDR3 sequences, approximately 52% found once. This clonotype was recorded a few times. Germline lookup yields CDR1 MNHNS and CDR2 SASEGT. The ends were cut back, 2 bases at V and 9 bases at J, with 17 bases in the middle. The CDR3 extends over 15 amino acids.

The chain couples TRBV6-1 to TRBJ2-1; either TRBD1 or TRBD2 may fit D (7 bases each). What was sequenced was blood. This TCR was recovered from a woman older than 75 in good health. The CDR3 spells CASSEQGGTTGEQFF. As DNA, the CDR3 is TGTGCCAGCAGTGAACAGGGGGGGACTACAGGTGAGCAGTTCTTC.